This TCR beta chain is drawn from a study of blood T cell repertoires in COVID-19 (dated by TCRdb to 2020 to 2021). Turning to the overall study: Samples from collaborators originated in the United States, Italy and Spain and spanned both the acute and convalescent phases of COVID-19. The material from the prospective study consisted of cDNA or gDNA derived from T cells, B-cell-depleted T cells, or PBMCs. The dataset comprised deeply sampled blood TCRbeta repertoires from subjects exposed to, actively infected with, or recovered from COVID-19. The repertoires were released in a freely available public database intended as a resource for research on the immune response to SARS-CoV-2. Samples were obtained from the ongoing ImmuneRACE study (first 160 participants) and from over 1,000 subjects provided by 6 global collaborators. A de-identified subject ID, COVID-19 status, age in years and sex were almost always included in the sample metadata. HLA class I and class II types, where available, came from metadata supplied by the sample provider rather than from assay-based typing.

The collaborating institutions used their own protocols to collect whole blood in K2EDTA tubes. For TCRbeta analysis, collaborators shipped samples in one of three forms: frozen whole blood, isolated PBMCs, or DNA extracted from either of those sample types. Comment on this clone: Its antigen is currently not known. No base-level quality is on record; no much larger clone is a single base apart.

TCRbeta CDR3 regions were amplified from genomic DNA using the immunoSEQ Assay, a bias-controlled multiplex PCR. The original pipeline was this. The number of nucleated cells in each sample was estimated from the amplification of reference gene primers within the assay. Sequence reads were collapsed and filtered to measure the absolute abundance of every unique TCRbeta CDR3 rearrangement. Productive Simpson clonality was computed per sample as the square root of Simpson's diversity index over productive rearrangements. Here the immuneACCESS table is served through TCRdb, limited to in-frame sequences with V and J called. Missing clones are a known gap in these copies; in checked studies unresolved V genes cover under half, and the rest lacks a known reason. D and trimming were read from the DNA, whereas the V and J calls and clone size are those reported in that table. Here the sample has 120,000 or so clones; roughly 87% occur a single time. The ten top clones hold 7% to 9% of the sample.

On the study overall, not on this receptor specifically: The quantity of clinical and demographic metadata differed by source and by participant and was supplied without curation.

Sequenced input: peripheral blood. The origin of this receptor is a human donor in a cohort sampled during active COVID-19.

The CDR3 here reads CSVEVEAGPYGYTF. The nucleotide sequence is given as TGCAGCGTTGAAGTCGAAGCAGGTCCGTATGGCTACACCTTC. The rearrangement joined TRBV29-1 to TRBJ1-2, with the D gene not confidently named. From cysteine to phenylalanine, the CDR3 is 14 amino acids long. The kept DNA is CDR3 alone, 42 bases in frame from the first base. V is reduced by 1 base and J by 5 bases, leaving a spacing of 14 bases between them. The CDR1 and CDR2 encoded by the germline V gene are SQVTM and ANQGSEA.